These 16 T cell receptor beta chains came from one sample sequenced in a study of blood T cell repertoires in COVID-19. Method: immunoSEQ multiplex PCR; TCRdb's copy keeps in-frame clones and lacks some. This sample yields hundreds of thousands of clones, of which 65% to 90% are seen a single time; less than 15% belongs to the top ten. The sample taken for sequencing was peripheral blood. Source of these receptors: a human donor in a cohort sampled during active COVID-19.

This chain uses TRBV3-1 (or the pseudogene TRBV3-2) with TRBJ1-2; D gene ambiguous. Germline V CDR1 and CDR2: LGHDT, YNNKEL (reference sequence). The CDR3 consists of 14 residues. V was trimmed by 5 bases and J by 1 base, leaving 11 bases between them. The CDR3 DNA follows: TGTGCCAGCAGCGACGTCACTATTAACTATGGCTACACCTTC. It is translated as CASSDVTINYGYTF.

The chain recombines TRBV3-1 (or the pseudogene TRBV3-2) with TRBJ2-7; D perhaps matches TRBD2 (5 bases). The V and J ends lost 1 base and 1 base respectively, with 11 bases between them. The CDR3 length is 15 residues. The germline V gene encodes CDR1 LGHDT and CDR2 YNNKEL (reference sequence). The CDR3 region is CASSQAGGQSYEQYF. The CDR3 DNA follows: TGTGCCAGCAGCCAAGCGGGCGGGCAATCCTACGAGCAGTACTTC.

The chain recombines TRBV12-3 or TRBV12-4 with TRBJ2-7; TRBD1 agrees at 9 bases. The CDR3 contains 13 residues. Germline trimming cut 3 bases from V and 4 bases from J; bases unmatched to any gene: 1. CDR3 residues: CASSLGTGYEQYF. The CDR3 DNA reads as TGTGCCAGCAGTTTGGGGACAGGGTACGAGCAGTACTTC.

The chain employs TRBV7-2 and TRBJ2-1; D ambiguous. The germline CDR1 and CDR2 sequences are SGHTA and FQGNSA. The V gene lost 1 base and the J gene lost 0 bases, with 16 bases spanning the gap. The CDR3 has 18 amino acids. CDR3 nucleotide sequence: TGTGCCAGCAGCTTAGTAAACTCTGCTATTAGCTCCTACAATGAGCAGTTCTTC. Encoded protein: CASSLVNSAISSYNEQFF.

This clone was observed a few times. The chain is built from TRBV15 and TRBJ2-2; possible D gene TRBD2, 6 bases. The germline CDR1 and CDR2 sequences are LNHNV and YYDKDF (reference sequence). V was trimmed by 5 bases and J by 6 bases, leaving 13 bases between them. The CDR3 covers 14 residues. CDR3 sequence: CATSGSWRAGELFF. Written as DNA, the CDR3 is TGTGCCACCAGCGGGTCTTGGAGGGCCGGGGAGCTGTTTTTT.

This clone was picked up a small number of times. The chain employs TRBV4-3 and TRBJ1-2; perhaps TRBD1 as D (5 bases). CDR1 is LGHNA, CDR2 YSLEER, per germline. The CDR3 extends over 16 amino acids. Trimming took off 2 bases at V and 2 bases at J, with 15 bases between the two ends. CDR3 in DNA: TGCGCCAGCAGCCAATATTCGGCAGGGCCCAACTATGGCTACACCTTC. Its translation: CASSQYSAGPNYGYTF.

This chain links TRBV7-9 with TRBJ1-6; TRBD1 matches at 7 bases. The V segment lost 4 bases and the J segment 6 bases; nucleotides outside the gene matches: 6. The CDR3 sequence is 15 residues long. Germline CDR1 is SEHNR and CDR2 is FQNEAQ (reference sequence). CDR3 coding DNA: TGTGCCAGCAGCTGGAACCGGGACAGTAATTCACCCCTCCACTTT. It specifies CASSWNRDSNSPLHF.

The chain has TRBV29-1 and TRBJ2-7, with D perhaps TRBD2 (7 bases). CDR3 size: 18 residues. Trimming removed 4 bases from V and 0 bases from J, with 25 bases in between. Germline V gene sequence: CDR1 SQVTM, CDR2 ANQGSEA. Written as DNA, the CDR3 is TGCAGCGTTGTTGATCGGGGGGCTAGCGGCGAAAGCTCCTACGAGCAGTACTTC. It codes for CSVVDRGASGESSYEQYF.

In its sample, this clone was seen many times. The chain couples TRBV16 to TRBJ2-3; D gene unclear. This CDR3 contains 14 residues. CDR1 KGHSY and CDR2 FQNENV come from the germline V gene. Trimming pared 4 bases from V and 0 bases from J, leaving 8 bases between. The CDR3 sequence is CASSPQTSTDTQYF. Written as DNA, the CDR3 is TGTGCCAGCAGCCCCCAGACTAGCACAGATACGCAGTATTTT. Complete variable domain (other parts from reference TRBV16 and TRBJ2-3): GEEVAQTPKHLVRGEGQKAKLYCAPIKGHSYVFWYQQVLKNEFKFLISFQNENVFDETGMPKERFSAKCLPNSPCSLEIQATKLEDSAVYFCASSPQTSTDTQYFGPGTRLTVL.

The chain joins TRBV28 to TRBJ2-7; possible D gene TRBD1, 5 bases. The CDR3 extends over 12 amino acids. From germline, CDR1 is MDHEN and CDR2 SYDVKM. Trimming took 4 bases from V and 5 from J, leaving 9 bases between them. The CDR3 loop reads CASSSKGHEQYF. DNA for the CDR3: TGTGCCAGCAGTTCCAAGGGGCACGAGCAGTACTTC.

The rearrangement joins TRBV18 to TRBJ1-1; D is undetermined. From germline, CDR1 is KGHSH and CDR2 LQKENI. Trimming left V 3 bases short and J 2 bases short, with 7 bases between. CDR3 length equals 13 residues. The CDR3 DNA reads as TGTGCCAGCTCACCGCGTATTAACACTGAAGCTTTCTTT. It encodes CASSPRINTEAFF. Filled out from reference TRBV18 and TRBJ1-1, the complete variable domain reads NAGVMQNPRHLVRRRGQEARLRCSPMKGHSHVYWYRQLPEEGLKFMVYLQKENIIDESGMPKERFSAEFPKEGPSILRIQQVVRGDSAAYFCASSPRINTEAFFGQGTRLTVV.

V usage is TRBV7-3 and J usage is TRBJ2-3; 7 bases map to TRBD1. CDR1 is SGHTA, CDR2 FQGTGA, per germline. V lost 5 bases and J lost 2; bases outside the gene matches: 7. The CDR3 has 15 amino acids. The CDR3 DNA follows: TGTGCCAGCAGCGTGTTAGGGGGCCCCACAGATACGCAGTATTTT. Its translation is CASSVLGGPTDTQYF.

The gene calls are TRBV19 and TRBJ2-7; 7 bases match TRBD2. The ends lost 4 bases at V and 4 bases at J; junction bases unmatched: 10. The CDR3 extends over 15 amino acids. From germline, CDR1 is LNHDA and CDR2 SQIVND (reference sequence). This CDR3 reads CASSTPGGRAYEQYF. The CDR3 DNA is TGTGCCAGTAGTACCCCGGGGGGTCGGGCATACGAGCAGTACTTC.

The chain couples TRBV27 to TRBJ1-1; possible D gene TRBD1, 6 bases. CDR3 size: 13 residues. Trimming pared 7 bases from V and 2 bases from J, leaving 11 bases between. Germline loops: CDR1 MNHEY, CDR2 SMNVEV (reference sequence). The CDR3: CASKRGYNTEAFF. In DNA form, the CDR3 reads TGTGCCAGCAAAAGGGGGTACAACACTGAAGCTTTCTTT.

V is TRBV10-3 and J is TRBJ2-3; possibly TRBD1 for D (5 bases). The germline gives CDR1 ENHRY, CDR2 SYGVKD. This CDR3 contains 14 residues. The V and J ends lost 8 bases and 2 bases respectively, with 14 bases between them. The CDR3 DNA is TGTGCCATCGCAACAGGCACTTACACAGATACGCAGTATTTT. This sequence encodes CAIATGTYTDTQYF.

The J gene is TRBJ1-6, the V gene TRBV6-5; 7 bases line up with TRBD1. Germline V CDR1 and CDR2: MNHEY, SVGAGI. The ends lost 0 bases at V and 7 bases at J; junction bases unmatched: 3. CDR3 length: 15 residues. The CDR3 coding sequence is TGTGCCAGCAGTTACTCGAGGGGGCGGAATTCACCCCTCCACTTT. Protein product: CASSYSRGRNSPLHF.